Listed here is a single TCR beta chain. This clonotype was observed a few times. The clone's antigen remains unknown. No per-base quality is available; no much larger clone lies one base away. The CDR3 measures 15 amino acids from cysteine to phenylalanine. The CDR3 DNA has 45 bases and is translated from base 1. V and J lose 7 bases and 2 bases, and a span of 15 bases separates them. The data were obtained in a study of T-cell memory formation after mild COVID-19 (dated by TCRdb to about 2021). For context, the study as a whole: Most TCR sequence clusters were specific to one of the two donors. T-cell clones expanding and contracting after mild COVID-19 in two donors were tracked by longitudinal TCRalpha and TCRbeta repertoire sequencing. The cohort comprised two young, previously healthy adult volunteers, one female and one male.

On the study overall, not on this receptor specifically: SARS-CoV-2 specificity of the second-wave clones peaking on day 37 was not confirmed. Some responding clones were found in pre-infection memory, which suggests that pre-existing cross-reactive memory T cells took part in the SARS-CoV-2 response. Clones contracting from day 15 to 85 had balanced CD4/CD8 phenotypes, while a second wave expanding from day 15 to 37 was biased towards CD4+. Contracting CD4+ clones turned up mainly in the CM and EM memory subsets, whereas EMRA was where CD8+ clones were enriched. Only a couple of mild cases were covered by the study, and larger cohorts that include severe cases with pre-infection samples were considered necessary.

Ficoll-Paque density gradient centrifugation was the method used to isolate PBMCs. TCRdb names Illumina NovaSeq 6000 as the instrument used. TCRalpha and TCRbeta cDNA libraries were constructed by 5'RACE with constant-segment primers, with sample barcodes and unique molecular identifiers being introduced. RNA was extracted from every sample with Trizol reagent. Libraries were amplified in two PCR steps, with a second sample barcode and Illumina TruSeq adapters added in the second step. Sequencing of the libraries was done on an Illumina NovaSeq, producing 2 x 150 bp paired-end reads. Processing in the source paper ran as follows. Demultiplexing of reads and collapsing into UMI-guided consensus sequences were performed with migec v1.2.7. Using mixcr v2.1.11, UMI consensuses were aligned to TRA and TRB V and J templates and then assembled into clonotypes. A clonotype was counted as expanded or contracted only when both edgeR and NoisET called the clonotype significant, with the noise models trained on biological replicates. For edgeR calls, the thresholds were a false discovery rate-adjusted p below 0.01 and a log2 fold-change of 1. As an exploratory analysis of dynamics, max-normalized trajectories of the 1000 most abundant clonotypes were examined with PCA combined with hierarchical clustering. The CD4 or CD8 phenotype of responding clones was assigned using the separately sequenced CD4+ and CD8+ repertoires. In TCRdb, the public reads were trimmed at Q25 with fastp and aligned with MiXCR, with productive beta chains retained. When rows share a CDR3 protein, they turn into one entry using the most common DNA and genes. The V and J calls here are based on TCRdb, not the publication. In this sample the table shows more than 200,000 distinct CDR3 sequences, roughly 15% of which occur a single time. The biggest ten clones account for 3.5% of the sample.

The sample comprised PBMCs or a T cell subset sorted from them (not recorded which). The chain was built from TRBV12-3 or TRBV12-4 and TRBJ1-3, with TRBD1 tentatively as D gene (6 bases match). The receptor was isolated from a man aged 18 to 30 who had mild COVID-19 (a few samples of this study predate the infection). The sample titles of this study are shuffled in the database, so cell type and time point are left out; the donor was told from shared clones. Here the CDR3 is given as CASTLSSGAGNTIYF. The sequenced DNA: TGTGCCAGCACTCTTTCTTCAGGGGCTGGAAACACCATATATTTT.